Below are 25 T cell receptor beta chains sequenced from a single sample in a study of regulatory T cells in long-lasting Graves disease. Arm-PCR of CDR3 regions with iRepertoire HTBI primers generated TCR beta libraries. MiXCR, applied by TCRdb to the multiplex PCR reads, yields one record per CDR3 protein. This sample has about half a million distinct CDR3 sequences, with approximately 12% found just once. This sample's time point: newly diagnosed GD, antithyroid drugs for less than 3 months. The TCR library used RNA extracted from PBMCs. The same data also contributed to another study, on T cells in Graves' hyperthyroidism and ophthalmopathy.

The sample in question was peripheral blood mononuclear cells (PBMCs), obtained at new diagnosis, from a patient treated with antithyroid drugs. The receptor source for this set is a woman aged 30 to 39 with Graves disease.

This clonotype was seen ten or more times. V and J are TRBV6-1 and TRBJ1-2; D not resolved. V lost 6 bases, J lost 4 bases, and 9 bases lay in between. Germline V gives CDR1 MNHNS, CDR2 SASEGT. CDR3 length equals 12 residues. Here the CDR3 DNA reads TGTGCCAGCAGCCCTCACACCTATGGCTACACCTTC. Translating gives CASSPHTYGYTF.

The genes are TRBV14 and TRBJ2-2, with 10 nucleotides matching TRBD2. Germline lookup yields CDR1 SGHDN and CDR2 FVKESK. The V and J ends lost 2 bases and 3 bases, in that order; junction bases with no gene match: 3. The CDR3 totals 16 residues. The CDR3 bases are TGTGCCAGCAGCCAACTAGCGGGAGAAGACACCGGGGAGCTGTTTTTT. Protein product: CASSQLAGEDTGELFF.

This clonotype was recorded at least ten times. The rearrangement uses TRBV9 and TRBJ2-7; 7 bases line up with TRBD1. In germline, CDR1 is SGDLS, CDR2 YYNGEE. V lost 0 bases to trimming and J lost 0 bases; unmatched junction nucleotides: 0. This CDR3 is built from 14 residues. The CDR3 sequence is CASSVGDSSYEQYF. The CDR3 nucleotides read TGTGCCAGCAGCGTAGGGGACAGCTCCTACGAGCAGTACTTC.

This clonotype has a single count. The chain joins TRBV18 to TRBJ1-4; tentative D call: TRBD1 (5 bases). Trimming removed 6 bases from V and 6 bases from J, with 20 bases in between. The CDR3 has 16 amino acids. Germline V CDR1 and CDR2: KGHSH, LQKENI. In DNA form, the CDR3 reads TGTGCCAGCTCTTCTTACCGGGACCCAAGGGATGAAAAACTGTTTTTT. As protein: CASSSYRDPRDEKLFF.

The CDR3 here is CASSRIPGQGVSGYEQYF. The CDR3 DNA reads as TGTGCCAGCTCACGAATCCCGGGACAGGGAGTCTCAGGTTACGAGCAGTACTTC. The V call is TRBV18, the J call TRBJ2-7; TRBD1 aligns across 9 bases. CDR1 is KGHSH, CDR2 LQKENI, per germline. The junction had 17 bases not matched to a gene; V was cut back by 4 bases and J by 4 bases. There are 18 residues in the CDR3.

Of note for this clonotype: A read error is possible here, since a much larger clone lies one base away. CDR3 in amino acids: CASMISGANVLTF. In DNA form, the CDR3 reads TGTGCCAGCATGATCTCTGGGGCCAACGTCCTGACTTTC. The chain employs TRBV14 and TRBJ2-6; D is unclear. Germline lookup yields CDR1 SGHDN and CDR2 FVKESK. Trimming shortened V by 7 bases and J by 0 bases, and 4 bases separated the two germline ends. The CDR3 runs 13 residues.

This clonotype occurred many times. For the CDR3, the DNA is TGTGCCAGCAGCCTCAACAGGGATCCCCCCCAAGAGACCCAGTACTTC. This gives the protein CASSLNRDPPQETQYF. This chain links TRBV7-6 with TRBJ2-5; weak D call: TRBD1 (6 bases). The CDR3 is made up of 16 amino acids. Germline V gene lookup returns CDR1 SGHVS and CDR2 FNYEAQ. The V end was cut by 5 bases, the J end by 1 base, with 17 bases between.

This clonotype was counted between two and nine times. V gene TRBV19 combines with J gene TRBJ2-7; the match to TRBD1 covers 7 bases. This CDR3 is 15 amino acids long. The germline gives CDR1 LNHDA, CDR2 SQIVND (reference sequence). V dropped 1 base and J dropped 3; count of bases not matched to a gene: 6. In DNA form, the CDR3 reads TGTGCCAGTAGTATAGCGGGGCAGGGGGACTACGAGCAGTACTTC. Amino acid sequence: CASSIAGQGDYEQYF.

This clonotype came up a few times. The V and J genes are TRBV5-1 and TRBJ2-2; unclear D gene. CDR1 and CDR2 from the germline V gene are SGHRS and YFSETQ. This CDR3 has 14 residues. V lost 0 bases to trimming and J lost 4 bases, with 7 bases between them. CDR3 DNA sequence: TGCGCCAGCAGCTTGGTTCTGGGCACCGGGGAGCTGTTTTTT. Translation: CASSLVLGTGELFF.

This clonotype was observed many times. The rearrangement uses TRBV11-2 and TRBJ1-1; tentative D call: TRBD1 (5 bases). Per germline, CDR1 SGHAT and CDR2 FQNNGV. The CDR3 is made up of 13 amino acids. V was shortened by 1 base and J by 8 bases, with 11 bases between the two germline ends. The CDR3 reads CASSLARVGEAFF. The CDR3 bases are TGTGCCAGCAGCTTAGCCAGGGTTGGGGAAGCTTTCTTT.

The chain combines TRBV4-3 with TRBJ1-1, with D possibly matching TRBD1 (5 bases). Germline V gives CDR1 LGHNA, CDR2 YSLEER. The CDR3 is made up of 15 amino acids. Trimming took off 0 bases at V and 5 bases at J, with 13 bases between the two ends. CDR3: CASSQDQGWKTEAFF. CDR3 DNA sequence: TGCGCCAGCAGCCAAGATCAGGGATGGAAAACTGAAGCTTTCTTT.

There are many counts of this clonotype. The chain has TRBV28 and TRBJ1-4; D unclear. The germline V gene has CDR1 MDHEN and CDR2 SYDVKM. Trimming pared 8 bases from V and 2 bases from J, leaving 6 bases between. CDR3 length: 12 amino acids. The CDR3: CASGRTNEKLFF. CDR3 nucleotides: TGTGCCAGCGGAAGGACTAATGAAAAACTGTTTTTT.

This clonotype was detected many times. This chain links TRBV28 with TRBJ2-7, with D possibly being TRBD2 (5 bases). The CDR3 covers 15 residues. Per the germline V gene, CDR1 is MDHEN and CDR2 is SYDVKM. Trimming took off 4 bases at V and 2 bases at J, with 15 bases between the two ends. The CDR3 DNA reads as TGTGCCAGCAGTTCCCCCGGGGAAACCCCCTACGAGCAGTACTTC. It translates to CASSSPGETPYEQYF. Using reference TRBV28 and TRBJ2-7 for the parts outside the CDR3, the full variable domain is DVKVTQSSRYLVKRTGEKVFLECVQDMDHENMFWYRQDPGLGLRLIYFSYDVKMKEKGDIPEGYSVSREKKERFSLILESASTNQTSMYLCASSSPGETPYEQYFGPGTRLTVT.

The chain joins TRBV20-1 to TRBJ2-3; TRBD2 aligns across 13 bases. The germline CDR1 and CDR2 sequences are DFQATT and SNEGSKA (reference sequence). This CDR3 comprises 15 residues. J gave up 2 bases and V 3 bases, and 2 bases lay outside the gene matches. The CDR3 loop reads CSASGTSGVTDTQYF. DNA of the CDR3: TGCAGTGCTAGTGGGACTAGCGGGGTCACAGATACGCAGTATTTT.

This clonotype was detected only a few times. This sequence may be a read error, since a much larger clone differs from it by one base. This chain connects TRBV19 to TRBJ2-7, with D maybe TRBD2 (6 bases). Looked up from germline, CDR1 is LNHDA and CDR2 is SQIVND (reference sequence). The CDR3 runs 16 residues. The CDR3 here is CAGSIDASATAYEQYF. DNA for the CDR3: TGTGCCGGTAGTATAGATGCTAGCGCGACCGCCTACGAGCAGTACTTC.

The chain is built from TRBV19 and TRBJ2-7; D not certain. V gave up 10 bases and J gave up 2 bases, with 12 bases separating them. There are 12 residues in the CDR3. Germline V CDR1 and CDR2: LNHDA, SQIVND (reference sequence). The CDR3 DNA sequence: TGTGCCACCCAGGCGGATACCTACGAGCAGTACTTC. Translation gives CATQADTYEQYF.

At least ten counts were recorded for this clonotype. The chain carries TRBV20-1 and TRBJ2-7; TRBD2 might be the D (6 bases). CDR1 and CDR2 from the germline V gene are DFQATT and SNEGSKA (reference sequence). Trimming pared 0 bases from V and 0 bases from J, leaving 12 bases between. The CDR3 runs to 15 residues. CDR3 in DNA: TGCAGTGCTAGAGATCGGAGGGAGGTCTCCTACGAGCAGTACTTC. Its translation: CSARDRREVSYEQYF.

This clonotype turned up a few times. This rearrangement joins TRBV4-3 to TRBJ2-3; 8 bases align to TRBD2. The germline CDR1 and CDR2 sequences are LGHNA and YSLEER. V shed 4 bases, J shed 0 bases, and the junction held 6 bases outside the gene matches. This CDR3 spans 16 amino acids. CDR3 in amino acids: CASSPLAGPSTDTQYF. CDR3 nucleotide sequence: TGCGCCAGCAGCCCCTTAGCGGGGCCTAGCACAGATACGCAGTATTTT.

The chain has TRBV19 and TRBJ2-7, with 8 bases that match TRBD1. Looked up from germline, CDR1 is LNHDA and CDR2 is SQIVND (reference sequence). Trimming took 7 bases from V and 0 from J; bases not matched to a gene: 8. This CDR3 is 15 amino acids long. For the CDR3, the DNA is TGTGCCAGTACCCCCGGGACAGGAGTCTCCTACGAGCAGTACTTC. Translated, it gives CASTPGTGVSYEQYF.

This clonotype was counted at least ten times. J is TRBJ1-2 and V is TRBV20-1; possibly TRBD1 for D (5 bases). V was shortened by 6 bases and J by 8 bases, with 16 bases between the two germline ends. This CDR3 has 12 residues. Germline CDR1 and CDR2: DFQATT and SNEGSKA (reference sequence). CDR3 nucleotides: TGCAGTGCCGTCCAGGGAATTGAAGGCTACACCTTC. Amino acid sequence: CSAVQGIEGYTF.

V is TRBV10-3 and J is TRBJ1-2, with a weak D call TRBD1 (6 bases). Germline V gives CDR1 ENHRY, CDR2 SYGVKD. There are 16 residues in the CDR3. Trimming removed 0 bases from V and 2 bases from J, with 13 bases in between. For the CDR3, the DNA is TGTGCCATCAGTGAGTCGACGGCGGGGGCGAACTATGGCTACACCTTC. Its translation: CAISESTAGANYGYTF.

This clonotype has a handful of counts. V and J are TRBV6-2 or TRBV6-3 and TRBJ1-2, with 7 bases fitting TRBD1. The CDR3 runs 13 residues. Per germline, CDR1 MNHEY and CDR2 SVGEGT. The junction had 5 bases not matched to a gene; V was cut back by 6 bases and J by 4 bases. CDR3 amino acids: CASRKQGFYGYTF. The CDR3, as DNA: TGTGCCAGCAGAAAACAGGGGTTCTATGGCTACACCTTC.

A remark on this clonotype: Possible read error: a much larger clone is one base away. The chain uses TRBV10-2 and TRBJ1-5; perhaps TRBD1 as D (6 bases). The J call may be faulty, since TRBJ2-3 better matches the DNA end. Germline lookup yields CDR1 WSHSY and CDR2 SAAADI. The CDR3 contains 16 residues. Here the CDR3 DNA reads TGCGCCAGCAGTGAGGGTCCCAGGGGTAGCAATCAGCCCCAGTATTTT. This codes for CASSEGPRGSNQPQYF.

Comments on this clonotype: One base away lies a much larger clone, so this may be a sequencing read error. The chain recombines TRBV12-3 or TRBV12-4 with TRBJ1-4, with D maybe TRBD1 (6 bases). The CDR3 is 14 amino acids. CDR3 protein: CAGSSTGFFEKLFF. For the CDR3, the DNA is TGTGCCGGCAGTTCGACAGGCTTTTTCGAAAAACTGTTTTTT.

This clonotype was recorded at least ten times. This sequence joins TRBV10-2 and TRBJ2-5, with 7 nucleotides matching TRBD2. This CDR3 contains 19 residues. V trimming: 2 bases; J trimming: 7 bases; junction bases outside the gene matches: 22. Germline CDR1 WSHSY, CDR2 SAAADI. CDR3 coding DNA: TGCGCCAGCAGTGAGACGCACTCGGTGGGGGGGGGTGTAAGAGGGACCCAGTACTTC. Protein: CASSETHSVGGGVRGTQYF.